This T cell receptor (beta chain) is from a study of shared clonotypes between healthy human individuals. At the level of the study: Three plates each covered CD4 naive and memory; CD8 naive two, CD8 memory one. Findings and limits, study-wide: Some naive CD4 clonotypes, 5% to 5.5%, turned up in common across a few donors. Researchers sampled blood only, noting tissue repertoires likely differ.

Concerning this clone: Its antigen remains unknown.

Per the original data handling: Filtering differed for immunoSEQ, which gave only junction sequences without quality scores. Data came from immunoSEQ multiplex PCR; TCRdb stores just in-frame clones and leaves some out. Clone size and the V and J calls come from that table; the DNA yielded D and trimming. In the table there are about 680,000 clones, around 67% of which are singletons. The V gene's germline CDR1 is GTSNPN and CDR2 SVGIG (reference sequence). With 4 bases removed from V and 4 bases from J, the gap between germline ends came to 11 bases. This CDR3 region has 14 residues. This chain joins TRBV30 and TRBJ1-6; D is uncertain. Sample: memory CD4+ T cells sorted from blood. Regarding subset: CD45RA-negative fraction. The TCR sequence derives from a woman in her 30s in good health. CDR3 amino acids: CAWTRRQYNSPLHF. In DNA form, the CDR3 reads TGTGCCTGGACCCGCAGACAATATAATTCACCCCTCCACTTT.